This T cell receptor (beta chain) comes out of a study of CD8 T cells in Susac syndrome. An amount of RNA that ranged from roughly 0.5 to 1 ug was reverse transcribed with random hexamers. The method of amplification for TCR beta CDR3 was immunoSEQ multiplex PCR, covering 54 Vbeta and 13 Jbeta. Each CDR3 protein gets one entry after TCRdb re-called the immunoSEQ multiplex PCR reads with MiXCR. The sample includes 40,000 to 60,000 distinct CDR3 sequences, approximately 93% seen only once; the top ten take 0.5% to 0.6%. The TCR was taken from a human donor with multiple sclerosis. The sequenced material came from CD8+ T cells from PBMCs.

Here the CDR3 reads CSARRGLEAFF. Here the CDR3 DNA reads TGCAGTGCTAGGAGGGGACTTGAAGCTTTCTTT. The gene calls are TRBV20-1 and TRBJ1-1, with D perhaps TRBD1 (5 bases). Looked up from germline, CDR1 is DFQATT and CDR2 is SNEGSKA (reference sequence). The V end was cut by 3 bases, the J end by 7 bases, with 9 bases between. The CDR3 extends over 11 amino acids.